This TCR beta chain was captured by sequencing in a study of blood T cell repertoires in COVID-19. In terms of age and location, participants ranged from about 18 to 100 years and lived in approximately 26 US areas. Cohort 3 donors counted as recovered after two negative PCRs, clearance, or resolved symptoms. Data came from immunoSEQ multiplex PCR; TCRdb stores just in-frame clones and leaves some out. The sample lists some 240,000 clones; about 80% were seen once. Germline V gene data show CDR1 as SGHAT and CDR2 as FQNNGV. V dropped 6 bases and J dropped 3 bases, with 8 bases sitting between them. The CDR3 is made up of 12 amino acids.

Sequencing was carried out using PBMCs or T cells enriched from blood (not recorded which). The rearrangement links TRBV11-2 to TRBJ1-1, with D possibly TRBD1 on 5 matching bases. The receptor comes from a middle-aged man who had recovered from COVID-19. CDR3 sequence: CASRQDDTEAFF. CDR3 in DNA: TGTGCCAGCAGACAGGACGACACTGAAGCTTTCTTT.